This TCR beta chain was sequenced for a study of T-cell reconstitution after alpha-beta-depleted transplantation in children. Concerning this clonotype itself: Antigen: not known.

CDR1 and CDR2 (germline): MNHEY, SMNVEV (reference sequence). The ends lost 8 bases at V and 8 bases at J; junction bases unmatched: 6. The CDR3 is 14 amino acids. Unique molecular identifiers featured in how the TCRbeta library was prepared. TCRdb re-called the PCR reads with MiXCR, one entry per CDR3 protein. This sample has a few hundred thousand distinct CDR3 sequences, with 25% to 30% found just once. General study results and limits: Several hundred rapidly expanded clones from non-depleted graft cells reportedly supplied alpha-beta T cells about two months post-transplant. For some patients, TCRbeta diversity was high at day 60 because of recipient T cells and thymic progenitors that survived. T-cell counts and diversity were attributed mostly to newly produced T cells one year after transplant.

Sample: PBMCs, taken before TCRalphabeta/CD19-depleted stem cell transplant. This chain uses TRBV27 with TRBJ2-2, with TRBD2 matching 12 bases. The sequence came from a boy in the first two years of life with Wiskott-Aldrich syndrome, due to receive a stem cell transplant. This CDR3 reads CASATTSGRGELFF. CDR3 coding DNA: TGTGCCAGCGCCACGACTAGCGGGAGAGGGGAGCTGTTTTTT.